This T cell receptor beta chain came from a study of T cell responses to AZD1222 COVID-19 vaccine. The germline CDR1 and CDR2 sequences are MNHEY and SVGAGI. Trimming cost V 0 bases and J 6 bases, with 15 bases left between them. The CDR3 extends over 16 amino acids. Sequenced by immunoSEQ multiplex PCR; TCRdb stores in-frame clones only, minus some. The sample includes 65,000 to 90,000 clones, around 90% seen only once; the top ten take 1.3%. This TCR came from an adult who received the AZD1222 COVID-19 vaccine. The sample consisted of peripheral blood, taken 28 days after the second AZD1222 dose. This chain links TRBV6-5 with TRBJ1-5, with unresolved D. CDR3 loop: CASSYSPISRGQPQHF. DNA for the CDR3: TGTGCCAGCAGTTACTCCCCCATCAGCCGGGGTCAGCCCCAGCATTTT.